Reported below is one TCR beta chain. As yet, its antigen is unknown. The sample comes from a study of shared clonotypes between healthy human individuals. The method was immunoSEQ multiplex PCR; TCRdb's version includes in-frame clones alone and lacks a portion of them. The table records millions of clones, approximately 94% of them present only once. Broader study findings: Compared with clonotypes that all four donors shared, non-shared clonotypes had lower generation probabilities.

Terminally differentiated effector memory CD45RA+ cells were excluded from the naive CD8 cells, which were CD45RO-negative and positively selected for CCR7. Free of recent acute infections or vaccinations, the donors were healthy HIV-negative adults. The CDR3 extends over 15 amino acids. The junction had 7 bases not matched to a gene; V was cut back by 4 bases and J by 4 bases. Germline loops: CDR1 LNHNV, CDR2 YYDKDF (reference sequence). Sequenced input: naive CD8+ T cells sorted from blood. This clonotype originated in a man aged 18 to 30 in good health. The chain couples TRBV15 to TRBJ2-1, with 7 bases aligning to TRBD2. CDR3 in amino acids: CATSTGLVKYNEQFF. The DNA of the CDR3 is TGTGCCACCAGCACCGGACTAGTTAAATACAATGAGCAGTTCTTC.